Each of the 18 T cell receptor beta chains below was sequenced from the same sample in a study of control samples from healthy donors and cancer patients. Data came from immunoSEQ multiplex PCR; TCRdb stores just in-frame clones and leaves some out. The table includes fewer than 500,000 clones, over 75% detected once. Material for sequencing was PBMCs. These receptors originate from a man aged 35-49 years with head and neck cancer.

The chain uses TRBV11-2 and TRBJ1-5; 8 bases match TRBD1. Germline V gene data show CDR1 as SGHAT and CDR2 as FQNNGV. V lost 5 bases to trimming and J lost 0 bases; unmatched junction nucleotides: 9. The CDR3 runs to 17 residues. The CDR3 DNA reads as TGTGCCAGCAGCCCCGCGGACAGGGATTATAGCAATCAGCCCCAGCATTTT. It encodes CASSPADRDYSNQPQHF.

In DNA form, the CDR3 reads TGTGCCAGCAGTTTAAATGGCCGGGCGAGGGGAGAACTGTTTTTT. Translated: CASSLNGRARGELFF. V gene TRBV27 combines with J gene TRBJ1-4; weak D call: TRBD1 (5 bases). Germline CDR1 is MNHEY and CDR2 is SMNVEV (reference sequence). This CDR3 contains 15 residues. V lost 2 bases and J 12 bases, leaving 19 bases between the germline ends.

CDR3 nucleotides: TGTGCCAGCAGTTCCAGGGTGTATGGCTACACCTTC. Translated: CASSSRVYGYTF. This chain links TRBV6-5 with TRBJ1-2, with D possibly TRBD1 on 5 matching bases. The CDR3 is 12 residues long. Germline CDR1 is MNHEY and CDR2 is SVGAGI. The V and J ends lost 4 bases and 5 bases respectively, with 8 bases between them.

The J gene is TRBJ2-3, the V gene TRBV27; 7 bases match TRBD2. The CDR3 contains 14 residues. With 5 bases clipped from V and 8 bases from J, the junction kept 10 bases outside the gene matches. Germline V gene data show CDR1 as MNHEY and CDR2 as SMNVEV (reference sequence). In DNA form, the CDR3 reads TGTGCCAGCAGTCCAGCGGGGCCCCTGGGTACGCAGTATTTT. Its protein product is CASSPAGPLGTQYF.

The CDR3 sequence: CASKVRTHSYNEQFF. The CDR3 nucleotides read TGTGCCAGCAAGGTGAGGACACACTCCTACAATGAGCAGTTCTTC. V is TRBV6-5 and J is TRBJ2-1; a possible D gene is TRBD1 (5 bases). This CDR3 has 15 residues. The germline V gene encodes CDR1 MNHEY and CDR2 SVGAGI. Trimming left V 7 bases short and J 0 bases short, with 13 bases between.

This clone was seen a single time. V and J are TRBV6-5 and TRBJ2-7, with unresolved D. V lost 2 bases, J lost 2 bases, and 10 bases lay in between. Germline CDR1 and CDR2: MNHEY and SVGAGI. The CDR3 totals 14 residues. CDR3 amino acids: CASSYQRQTYEQYF. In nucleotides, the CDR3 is TGTGCCAGCAGTTACCAAAGGCAGACCTACGAGCAGTACTTC.

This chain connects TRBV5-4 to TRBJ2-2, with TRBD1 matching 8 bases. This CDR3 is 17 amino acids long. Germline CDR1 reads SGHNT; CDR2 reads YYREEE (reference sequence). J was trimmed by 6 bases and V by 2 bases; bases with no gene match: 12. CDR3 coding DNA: TGTGCCAGCAGCTTAGGGGTAAACCGGGACAGGTCCGGGGAGCTGTTTTTT. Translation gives CASSLGVNRDRSGELFF.

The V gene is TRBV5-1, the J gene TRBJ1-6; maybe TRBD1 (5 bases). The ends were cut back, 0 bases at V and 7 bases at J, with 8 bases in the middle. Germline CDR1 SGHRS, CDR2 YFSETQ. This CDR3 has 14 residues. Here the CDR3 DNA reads TGCGCCAGCAGCTTGGGGACAAACAATTCACCCCTCCACTTT. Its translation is CASSLGTNNSPLHF.

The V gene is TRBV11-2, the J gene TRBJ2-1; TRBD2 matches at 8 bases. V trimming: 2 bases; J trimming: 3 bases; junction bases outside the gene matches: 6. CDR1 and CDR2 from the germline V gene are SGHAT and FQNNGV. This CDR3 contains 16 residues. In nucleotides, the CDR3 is TGTGCCAGCAGCTTACGGGGAGCGGGGGACTACAATGAGCAGTTCTTC. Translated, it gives CASSLRGAGDYNEQFF.

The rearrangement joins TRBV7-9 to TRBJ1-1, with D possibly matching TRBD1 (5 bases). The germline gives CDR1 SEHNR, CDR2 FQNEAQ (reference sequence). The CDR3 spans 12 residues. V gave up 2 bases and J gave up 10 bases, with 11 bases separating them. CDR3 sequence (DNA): TGTGCCAGCAGCTTATCTGGGGGTCTAGCTTTCTTT. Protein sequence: CASSLSGGLAFF. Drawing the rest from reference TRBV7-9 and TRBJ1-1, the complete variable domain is DTGVSQNPRHKITKRGQNVTFRCDPISEHNRLYWYRQTLGQGPEFLTYFQNEAQLEKSRLLSDRFSAERPKGSFSTLEIQRTEQGDSAMYLCASSLSGGLAFFGQGTRLTVV.

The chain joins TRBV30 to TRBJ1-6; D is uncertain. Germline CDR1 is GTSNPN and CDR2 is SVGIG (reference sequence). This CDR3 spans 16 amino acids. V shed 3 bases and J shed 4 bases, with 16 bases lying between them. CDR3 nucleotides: TGTGCCTGGAGGACATTTGGAACAGTGTATAATTCACCCCTCCACTTT. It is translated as CAWRTFGTVYNSPLHF.

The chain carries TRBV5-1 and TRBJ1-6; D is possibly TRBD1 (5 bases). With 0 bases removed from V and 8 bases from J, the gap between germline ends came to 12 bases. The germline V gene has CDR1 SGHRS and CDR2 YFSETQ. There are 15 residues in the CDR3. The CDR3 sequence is CASSLESGGYSPLHF. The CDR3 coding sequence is TGCGCCAGCAGCTTGGAGTCCGGGGGATATTCACCCCTCCACTTT.

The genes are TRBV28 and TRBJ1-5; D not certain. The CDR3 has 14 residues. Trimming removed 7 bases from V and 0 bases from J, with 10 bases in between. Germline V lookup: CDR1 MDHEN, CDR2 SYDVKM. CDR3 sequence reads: CASIPDRSNQPQHF. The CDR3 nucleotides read TGTGCCAGCATTCCCGACCGTAGCAATCAGCCCCAGCATTTT.

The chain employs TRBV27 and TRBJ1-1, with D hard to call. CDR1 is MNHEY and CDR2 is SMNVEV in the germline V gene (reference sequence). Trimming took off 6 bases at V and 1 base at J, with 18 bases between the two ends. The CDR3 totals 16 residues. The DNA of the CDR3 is TGTGCCAGCAGGCTTACGAAGGCCAGAGGGAACACTGAAGCTTTCTTT. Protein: CASRLTKARGNTEAFF.

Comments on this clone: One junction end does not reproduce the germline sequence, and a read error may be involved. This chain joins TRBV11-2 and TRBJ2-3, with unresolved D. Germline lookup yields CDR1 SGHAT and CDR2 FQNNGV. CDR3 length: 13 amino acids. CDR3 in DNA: TGTGCCAGCAGCGTAGACCTGACAGATACGCAGTATTTT. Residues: CASSVDLTDTQYF.

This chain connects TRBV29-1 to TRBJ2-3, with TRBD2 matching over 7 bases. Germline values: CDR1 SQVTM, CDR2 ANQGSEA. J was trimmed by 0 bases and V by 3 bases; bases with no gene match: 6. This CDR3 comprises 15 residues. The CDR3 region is CSVEGGERSTDTQYF. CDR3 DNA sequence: TGCAGCGTTGAGGGGGGGGAGAGAAGCACAGATACGCAGTATTTT.

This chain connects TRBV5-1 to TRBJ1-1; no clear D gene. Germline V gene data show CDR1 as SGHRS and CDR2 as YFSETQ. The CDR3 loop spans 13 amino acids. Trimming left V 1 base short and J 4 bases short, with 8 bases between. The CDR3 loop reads CASSLPAGTEAFF. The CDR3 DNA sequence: TGCGCCAGCAGCTTGCCCGCGGGCACTGAAGCTTTCTTT. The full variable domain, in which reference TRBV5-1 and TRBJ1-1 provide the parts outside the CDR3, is KAGVTQTPRYLIKTRGQQVTLSCSPISGHRSVSWYQQTPGQGLQFLFEYFSETQRNKGNFPGRFSGRQFSNSRSEMNVSTLELGDSALYLCASSLPAGTEAFFGQGTRLTVV.

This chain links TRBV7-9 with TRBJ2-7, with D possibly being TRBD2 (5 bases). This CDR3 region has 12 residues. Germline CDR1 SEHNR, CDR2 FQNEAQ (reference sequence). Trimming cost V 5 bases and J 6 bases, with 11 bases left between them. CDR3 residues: CASSPAGVEQYF. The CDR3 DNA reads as TGTGCCAGCAGCCCGGCGGGCGTCGAGCAGTACTTC.